These T cell receptor beta chains were read from a single sample in a study of control samples from healthy donors and cancer patients. Profiling relied on immunoSEQ multiplex PCR, and the TCRdb table lists in-frame clones only, not all of them. The sample lists 120,000 to 150,000 clones, roughly 94% occurring once. The sample comprised blood. The receptors were gathered from a man in his forties or fifties in good health. CDR3s include the opening cysteine and the closing phenylalanine or tryptophan. Fields, in order: V gene, J gene, CDR3 protein.

v_call: TRBV7-9
j_call: TRBJ1-2
cdr3_aa: CASSLARGEVYGYTF

v_call: TRBV28
j_call: TRBJ1-4
cdr3_aa: CASSLAGATNEKLFF

v_call: TRBV9
j_call: TRBJ2-2
cdr3_aa: CASSVEPRRGNTGELFF

v_call: TRBV28
j_call: TRBJ2-7
cdr3_aa: CASSPSSSGRTGEQYF

v_call: TRBV9
j_call: TRBJ1-5
cdr3_aa: CASSDRYSNQPQHF

v_call: TRBV6-4
j_call: TRBJ2-5
cdr3_aa: CASSPLAGQGETQYF

v_call: TRBV9
j_call: TRBJ1-2
cdr3_aa: CASSDLDRELYGYTF

v_call: TRBV10-1
j_call: TRBJ1-1
cdr3_aa: CASSESKQGGLNTEAFF

v_call: TRBV27
j_call: TRBJ1-5
cdr3_aa: CASSPDLTNSNQPQHF

v_call: TRBV14
j_call: TRBJ2-7
cdr3_aa: CASSPGLALEQYF

v_call: TRBV9
j_call: TRBJ2-6
cdr3_aa: CASSSGAAGTFGANVLTF

v_call: TRBV9
j_call: TRBJ2-3
cdr3_aa: CASSVESVRDTQYF

v_call: TRBV24-1
j_call: TRBJ2-5
cdr3_aa: CATSDSTRWYF

v_call: TRBV5-8
j_call: TRBJ1-2
cdr3_aa: CASRRQLGSGYTF

v_call: TRBV20-1
j_call: TRBJ1-1
cdr3_aa: CSASRGRGTEAFF

v_call: TRBV28
j_call: TRBJ1-3
cdr3_aa: CASSSLGNTIYF

v_call: TRBV11-2
j_call: TRBJ1-6
cdr3_aa: CASNPRGETYYNSPLHF

v_call: TRBV12-2
j_call: TRBJ1-3
cdr3_aa: CASRPGRGNKAGNTIYF

v_call: TRBV9
j_call: TRBJ2-7
cdr3_aa: CASSVAPSPGGRTYEQYF

v_call: TRBV5-1
j_call: TRBJ2-3
cdr3_aa: CASSLDGTDTQYF

v_call: TRBV28
j_call: TRBJ1-6
cdr3_aa: CASSGQGSLYNSPLHF

v_call: TRBV28
j_call: TRBJ1-1
cdr3_aa: CASSLMGGLTEAFF

v_call: TRBV5-4
j_call: TRBJ2-1
cdr3_aa: CASSLNGAGQFF

v_call: TRBV21-1
j_call: TRBJ1-3
cdr3_aa: CANSPDDLSGNTIYF

v_call: TRBV2
j_call: TRBJ2-5
cdr3_aa: CASSELGGRSQETQYF

v_call: TRBV2
j_call: TRBJ2-3
cdr3_aa: CAGGKASGADTDTQYF

v_call: TRBV12-3/TRBV12-4
j_call: TRBJ2-7
cdr3_aa: CASSYYDAHEQYF

v_call: TRBV3-1/TRBV3-2
j_call: TRBJ2-1
cdr3_aa: CASSQGTSGVSSYNEQFF

v_call: TRBV19
j_call: TRBJ2-1
cdr3_aa: CASQLASGYNEQFF